Here is one TCR beta chain with its context. Its antigen is not identified. The sample is drawn from a study of cytomegalovirus exposure and HLA in healthy donors. Study outcomes and limitations: Roughly 170 TCR beta chains were listed as cytomegalovirus-associated. The TCR clusters that emerged in the first cohort tended, a later analysis found, to co-occur in the roughly 120 validation repertoires. Through in vitro validation, a few CMV-associated chains were shown to be specific for CMV antigens.

Only in-frame clones appear in the TCRdb table, and some are missing; sequencing was by immunoSEQ multiplex PCR. The sample consists of 60,000 to 70,000 clones, around 92% of them appearing once. The origin of this receptor is a man aged 18 to 30 in good health and CMV-seropositive. The sample was PBMCs.

The DNA for the CDR3 is TGTGCCAGCAGCTTCGGGAGCGTGGCCTACAATGAGCAGTTCTTC. This encodes CASSFGSVAYNEQFF. The genes are TRBV13 and TRBJ2-1, with D possibly matching TRBD2 (6 bases). Germline loops: CDR1 PRHDT, CDR2 FYEKMQ (reference sequence). CDR3 length equals 15 residues. V shed 3 bases and J shed 2 bases, with 11 bases lying between them.